This passage covers 25 T cell receptor beta chains from one sample sequenced in a study of cytomegalovirus exposure and HLA in healthy donors. PCR primers comprised 60 Vbeta and 13 Jbeta primers. Clones were sequenced by immunoSEQ multiplex PCR, and TCRdb holds only the in-frame ones, with some missing. The top ten clones hold around 1.6% of a sample with roughly 200,000 clones, 70% to 80% of them seen once. The sequenced material came from PBMCs. The receptors here all came from a girl aged 5-17 years in good health and CMV-seropositive.

This clone was observed a few times. The J gene is TRBJ2-1, the V gene TRBV4-2; 9 bases line up with TRBD2. Germline CDR1 reads LGHNA; CDR2 reads YNFKEQ. The CDR3 has 16 amino acids. Unmatched junction bases numbered 5, after V lost 2 bases and J lost 3 bases. The CDR3 DNA reads as TGTGCCAGCAGCCAACAAGGCGGGGGGGACTACAATGAGCAGTTCTTC. It encodes CASSQQGGGDYNEQFF.

The V and J genes are TRBV10-3 and TRBJ1-2, with no clear D. The CDR3 covers 12 residues. Germline-derived CDR1 and CDR2 are ENHRY and SYGVKD. Deletions cut 2 bases from V and 8 bases from J, with 9 bases between. This CDR3 is CAISEDVQGYTF. In DNA, the CDR3 is TGTGCCATCAGTGAGGATGTTCAGGGCTACACCTTC.

V and J are TRBV27 and TRBJ2-1, with D perhaps TRBD1 (6 bases). CDR1 is MNHEY and CDR2 is SMNVEV in the germline V gene (reference sequence). V shed 4 bases and J shed 5 bases, with 15 bases lying between them. This CDR3 is 15 amino acids long. This chain's CDR3 is CASSSQGPPDNEQFF. CDR3 nucleotides: TGTGCCAGCAGTTCACAGGGACCTCCGGACAATGAGCAGTTCTTC.

This chain uses TRBV20-1 with TRBJ1-1; TRBD1 agrees at 8 bases. The V segment lost 6 bases and the J segment 7 bases; nucleotides outside the gene matches: 4. This CDR3 has 11 residues. Germline assignment: CDR1 DFQATT and CDR2 SNEGSKA (reference sequence). The CDR3 spells CSAKTGVEAFF. The DNA of the CDR3 is TGCAGTGCCAAGACAGGGGTTGAAGCTTTCTTT.

V gene TRBV11-3 combines with J gene TRBJ2-7, with 7 bases fitting TRBD1. The J segment lost 4 bases and the V segment lost 1 base, leaving 7 bases of the junction unmatched. The CDR3 sequence is 15 residues long. The germline V gene encodes CDR1 SGHNT and CDR2 YENEEA. CDR3 sequence: CASSLVGTEEYEQYF. The CDR3, as DNA: TGTGCCAGCAGCTTAGTAGGGACAGAAGAATACGAGCAGTACTTC.

This chain uses TRBV9 with TRBJ2-1, with D tentatively TRBD1 (8 bases). Trimming stripped 3 bases from V and 4 bases from J, with 20 bases between. The germline CDR1 and CDR2 sequences are SGDLS and YYNGEE. This CDR3 is 17 amino acids long. As DNA, the CDR3 is TGTGCCAGCAGCGGGGGGGGACAGGTGGGATTTTACAATGAGCAGTTCTTC. The encoded protein is CASSGGGQVGFYNEQFF.

This clone has a handful of counts. The chain uses TRBV5-6 and TRBJ1-1, with TRBD1 identical over 7 bases. Losses at the gene ends were 5 bases for V and 4 bases for J; bases not matched to a gene: 5. The germline gives CDR1 SGHDT, CDR2 YYEEEE. CDR3 size: 13 residues. CDR3 DNA sequence: TGTGCCAGCAGTAATCCAGGGGGCACTGAAGCTTTCTTT. Translating gives CASSNPGGTEAFF.

This chain connects TRBV5-1 to TRBJ1-2; 8 bases fit TRBD1. After removal of 0 bases from V and 4 bases from J, the junction contained 11 bases not matched to a gene. The CDR3 is 17 residues long. The germline gives CDR1 SGHRS, CDR2 YFSETQ. Here the CDR3 reads CASSLDRRQGKSYGYTF. The CDR3 DNA is TGCGCCAGCAGCTTGGATCGTAGACAGGGGAAGAGCTATGGCTACACCTTC. The full variable domain, completed using reference TRBV5-1 and TRBJ1-2, is KAGVTQTPRYLIKTRGQQVTLSCSPISGHRSVSWYQQTPGQGLQFLFEYFSETQRNKGNFPGRFSGRQFSNSRSEMNVSTLELGDSALYLCASSLDRRQGKSYGYTFGSGTRLTVV.

The chain joins TRBV5-1 to TRBJ2-2; D may be TRBD1 (6 bases). Germline V CDR1 and CDR2: SGHRS, YFSETQ. V lost 0 bases, J lost 4 bases, and 10 bases lay in between. The CDR3 has 15 amino acids. The chain's CDR3 is CASSLVSGVTGELFF. CDR3 nucleotide sequence: TGCGCCAGCAGCTTGGTTTCAGGGGTCACCGGGGAGCTGTTTTTT.

This clone was seen only a few times. This chain joins TRBV30 and TRBJ2-7, with 9 bases fitting TRBD1. Germline V gene sequence: CDR1 GTSNPN, CDR2 SVGIG (reference sequence). CDR3 size: 15 residues. Losses at the gene ends were 5 bases for V and 1 base for J; bases not matched to a gene: 9. CDR3 nucleotides: TGTGCCTGGTTCCCAGGGACAGGGCCTTCCTACGAGCAGTACTTC. Encoded protein: CAWFPGTGPSYEQYF.

The V call is TRBV6-1, the J call TRBJ2-3; D unresolved. The CDR3 spans 14 residues. Between the trimmed V and J ends, which lost 4 bases and 4 bases, there was a span of 12 bases. Germline V gives CDR1 MNHNS, CDR2 SASEGT. The CDR3, as DNA: TGTGCCAGCAGTGTAGCTAGAGGATCAGATACGCAGTATTTT. It yields the protein CASSVARGSDTQYF.

The J gene is TRBJ1-3, the V gene TRBV27, with a possible D match to TRBD1 (6 bases). The V end was cut by 5 bases, the J end by 0 bases, with 11 bases between. The germline V gene has CDR1 MNHEY and CDR2 SMNVEV (reference sequence). This CDR3 is built from 15 residues. For the CDR3, the DNA is TGTGCCAGCAGTCCGCTGGACAGCTCTGGAAACACCATATATTTT. This translates into CASSPLDSSGNTIYF.

The rearrangement links TRBV11-2 to TRBJ1-5; D may be TRBD1 (6 bases). This CDR3 has 15 residues. Per the germline V gene, CDR1 is SGHAT and CDR2 is FQNNGV. V shed 5 bases and J shed 4 bases, with 15 bases lying between them. CDR3 in amino acids: CASSLTLDRNQPQHF. The CDR3, as DNA: TGTGCCAGCAGCCTAACCCTGGACAGAAATCAGCCCCAGCATTTT.

This clone was seen a few times. The V gene is TRBV9, the J gene TRBJ2-3, with a weak D call TRBD2 (7 bases). CDR1 and CDR2 from the germline V gene are SGDLS and YYNGEE. This CDR3 spans 17 amino acids. V lost 0 bases and J 4 bases, leaving 18 bases between the germline ends. CDR3 loop: CASSVGGGAEIADTQYF. The CDR3 nucleotides read TGTGCCAGCAGCGTAGGAGGGGGGGCCGAGATCGCAGATACGCAGTATTTT.

The chain recombines TRBV5-8 with TRBJ1-1, with D uncertain. CDR1 and CDR2 (germline): SGHTS, YDEGEE. The V end lost 0 bases, the J end lost 5 bases, and 2 bases lay between the germline ends. The CDR3 length is 11 residues. The CDR3 reads CASSLVTEAFF. CDR3 coding DNA: TGTGCCAGCAGCTTGGTAACTGAAGCTTTCTTT.

The chain combines TRBV7-9 with TRBJ1-6; 9 bases line up with TRBD1. Germline loops: CDR1 SEHNR, CDR2 FQNEAQ (reference sequence). V trimming: 5 bases; J trimming: 10 bases; junction bases outside the gene matches: 6. The CDR3 totals 14 residues. CDR3 bases: TGTGCCAGCAGCCCCGGGGACAGGGTCTCACCCCTCCACTTT. Protein product: CASSPGDRVSPLHF.

This clone was detected once. This chain uses TRBV6-1 with TRBJ2-7; 9 bases are a match to TRBD1. CDR3 length: 15 amino acids. The germline V gene has CDR1 MNHNS and CDR2 SASEGT. Trimming at V came to 1 base and at J to 3 bases, leaving 4 bases not matched to a gene. The CDR3 DNA reads TGTGCCAGCAGTGAAGTAGGACAGGGGTACTACGAGCAGTACTTC. It codes for CASSEVGQGYYEQYF.

This clone appeared a few times. The J gene is TRBJ1-4, the V gene TRBV25-1; D is perhaps TRBD1 (5 bases). The germline V and J ends were trimmed by 7 bases and 6 bases, with 18 bases remaining between them. This CDR3 comprises 15 residues. Germline V gene sequence: CDR1 MGHDK, CDR2 SYGVNS. In DNA, the CDR3 is TGTGCCAGCACCGCCCGGGGGAAAACAGATGAAAAACTGTTTTTT. This codes for CASTARGKTDEKLFF. Filled out from reference TRBV25-1 and TRBJ1-4, the complete variable domain reads EADIYQTPRYLVIGTGKKITLECSQTMGHDKMYWYQQDPGMELHLIHYSYGVNSTEKGDLSSESTVSRIRTEHFPLTLESARPSHTSQYLCASTARGKTDEKLFFGSGTQLSVL.

The chain links TRBV5-1 to TRBJ2-2; unclear D gene. Germline CDR1 is SGHRS and CDR2 is YFSETQ. The CDR3 is 16 residues long. The ends were cut back, 4 bases at V and 1 base at J, with 14 bases in the middle. For the CDR3, the DNA is TGCGCCAGCAGCCCCCGTGGAGATATGAACACCGGGGAGCTGTTTTTT. This codes for CASSPRGDMNTGELFF.

This chain connects TRBV7-6 to TRBJ2-5, with 8 bases aligning to TRBD2. Germline-derived CDR1 and CDR2 are SGHVS and FNYEAQ. Losses at the gene ends were 2 bases for V and 4 bases for J; bases not matched to a gene: 9. The CDR3 has 16 residues. CDR3 amino acids: CASSLSSGLAGETQYF. CDR3 coding DNA: TGTGCCAGCAGCTTAAGCTCCGGGCTAGCGGGAGAGACCCAGTACTTC.

The gene calls are TRBV11-2 and TRBJ2-7; D is unresolved. Between the trimmed V and J ends, which lost 1 base and 6 bases, there was a span of 19 bases. The germline V gene has CDR1 SGHAT and CDR2 FQNNGV. This CDR3 is 16 amino acids long. The CDR3: CASSLVGGLPPTEQYF. CDR3 DNA sequence: TGTGCCAGCAGCTTAGTGGGTGGGCTACCCCCGACCGAGCAGTACTTC.

V usage is TRBV6-1 and J usage is TRBJ2-4; D unclear. The germline V and J ends were trimmed by 4 bases and 0 bases, with 7 bases remaining between them. The CDR3 is made up of 14 amino acids. Per the germline V gene, CDR1 is MNHNS and CDR2 is SASEGT. CDR3 sequence: CASSAGVAKNIQYF. CDR3 bases: TGTGCCAGCAGTGCTGGAGTAGCCAAAAACATTCAGTACTTC.

V gene TRBV7-9 combines with J gene TRBJ2-7; 7 bases agree with TRBD1. Germline CDR1 SEHNR, CDR2 FQNEAQ (reference sequence). With 5 bases clipped from V and 0 bases from J, the junction kept 7 bases outside the gene matches. The CDR3 sequence is 15 residues long. CDR3 sequence: CASSLPGQSSYEQYF. The CDR3 nucleotides read TGTGCCAGCAGCCTACCGGGACAGAGCTCCTACGAGCAGTACTTC.

J is TRBJ2-2 and V is TRBV29-1; 12 bases are a match to TRBD2. The CDR3 totals 18 residues. V lost 3 bases and J lost 5; bases outside the gene matches: 13. Germline CDR1 reads SQVTM; CDR2 reads ANQGSEA. CDR3 in amino acids: CSVEGWASGGARTGELFF. The CDR3 bases are TGCAGCGTTGAGGGTTGGGCTAGCGGGGGGGCGCGGACCGGGGAGCTGTTTTTT.

The CDR3 protein is CAWSRGTGVYEQYF. The CDR3 DNA reads TGTGCCTGGAGTAGAGGGACAGGAGTCTACGAGCAGTACTTC. The chain uses TRBV30 and TRBJ2-7; 8 bases match TRBD1. The V and J ends lost 2 bases and 3 bases, in that order; junction bases with no gene match: 6. This CDR3 has 14 amino acids. Germline V gene data show CDR1 as GTSNPN and CDR2 as SVGIG (reference sequence). The full variable domain, in which reference TRBV30 and TRBJ2-7 provide the parts outside the CDR3, is SQTIHQWPATLVQPVGSPLSLECTVEGTSNPNLYWYRQAAGRGLQLLFYSVGIGQISSEVPQNLSASRPQDRQFILSSKKLLLSDSGFYLCAWSRGTGVYEQYFGPGTRLTVT.